The 29 T cell receptor beta chains below all came from one sample that was sequenced in a study of shared clonotypes between healthy human individuals. The method was immunoSEQ multiplex PCR; TCRdb's version includes in-frame clones alone and lacks a portion of them. The sample comprises a few million clones, around nine tenths of which are singletons, and around 0.15% rests with the top ten. The specimen was naive CD4+ T cells sorted from blood. The subset is: CD45RA+ positively selected. The receptors come from a young man in good health.

The rearrangement uses TRBV5-5 and TRBJ2-7, with 12 bases matching TRBD2. V was pared by 1 base and J by 2 bases, with 4 bases of the junction left unmatched. The CDR3 is made up of 16 amino acids. Germline V gives CDR1 SGHKS, CDR2 YYEKEE (reference sequence). Here the CDR3 reads CASSLSLAGGPYEQYF. CDR3 bases: TGTGCCAGCAGCTTGTCACTAGCGGGAGGACCCTACGAGCAGTACTTC.

V usage is TRBV5-1 and J usage is TRBJ2-3; 10 bases line up with TRBD2. The CDR3 is 15 amino acids. The junction had 4 bases not matched to a gene; V was cut back by 0 bases and J by 6 bases. CDR1 and CDR2 (germline): SGHRS, YFSETQ. The CDR3 loop reads CASSLDGSGRDTQYF. The CDR3 nucleotides are TGCGCCAGCAGCTTGGATGGTAGCGGGAGGGATACGCAGTATTTT. Full variable domain (outside the CDR3, taken from reference TRBV5-1 and TRBJ2-3): KAGVTQTPRYLIKTRGQQVTLSCSPISGHRSVSWYQQTPGQGLQFLFEYFSETQRNKGNFPGRFSGRQFSNSRSEMNVSTLELGDSALYLCASSLDGSGRDTQYFGPGTRLTVL.

This clone was seen more than once but under ten times. The chain carries TRBV4-1 and TRBJ1-1, with 7 bases lining up with TRBD1. V gave up 1 base and J gave up 1 base; unmatched junction bases: 3. The germline CDR1 and CDR2 sequences are MGHRA and YSYEKL. This CDR3 is built from 15 residues. The CDR3 region has the DNA TGCGCCAGCAGCCAAGTGGGACAGAAGAACACTGAAGCTTTCTTT. Translation gives CASSQVGQKNTEAFF.

This chain connects TRBV30 to TRBJ2-3; TRBD2 agrees at 11 bases. With 1 base clipped from V and 1 base from J, the junction kept 10 bases outside the gene matches. This CDR3 has 18 residues. Germline V gene data show CDR1 as GTSNPN and CDR2 as SVGIG (reference sequence). CDR3 coding DNA: TGTGCCTGGAGTGGTTCCCCCCTAGCGGGGGGAGGCACAGATACGCAGTATTTT. Translated: CAWSGSPLAGGGTDTQYF.

The chain uses TRBV19 and TRBJ1-2; 10 nucleotides match TRBD1. Trimming cost V 4 bases and J 2 bases; bases outside gene matches: 4. The CDR3 runs 15 residues. Germline V gene sequence: CDR1 LNHDA, CDR2 SQIVND (reference sequence). The CDR3 region is CASSTQTGGNYGYTF. CDR3 nucleotides: TGTGCCAGTAGTACCCAGACAGGGGGCAACTATGGCTACACCTTC.

J is TRBJ1-2 and V is TRBV27; 9 positions agree with TRBD1. Losses at the gene ends were 4 bases for V and 3 bases for J; bases not matched to a gene: 6. Germline V CDR1 and CDR2: MNHEY, SMNVEV (reference sequence). The CDR3 is made up of 15 amino acids. The CDR3 protein is CASSSQGAQDYGYTF. The CDR3 coding sequence is TGTGCCAGCAGTTCACAGGGGGCGCAGGACTATGGCTACACCTTC.

This clone was seen only once. The rearrangement uses TRBV5-4 and TRBJ1-1; 10 positions match TRBD1. The germline gives CDR1 SGHNT, CDR2 YYREEE (reference sequence). The junction had 5 bases not matched to a gene; V was cut back by 4 bases and J by 5 bases. CDR3 size: 14 residues. CDR3 region: CASSVRDRGTEAFF. The CDR3 DNA sequence: TGTGCCAGCAGCGTCCGGGACAGGGGAACTGAAGCTTTCTTT.

This clone was found once. V usage is TRBV7-2 and J usage is TRBJ2-2; TRBD2 agrees at 7 bases. The ends lost 5 bases at V and 4 bases at J; junction bases unmatched: 7. CDR3 length: 15 residues. Germline CDR1 SGHTA, CDR2 FQGNSA. The CDR3 DNA reads as TGTGCCAGCAGCCAGCGGGGCCCGAGCACCGGGGAGCTGTTTTTT. Translating gives CASSQRGPSTGELFF.

The CDR3 coding sequence is TGTGCCAGCTCACCCGCGGGGGGGCAGGATGAGCAGTTCTTC. It is translated as CASSPAGGQDEQFF. The J gene is TRBJ2-1, the V gene TRBV18, with 9 bases aligning to TRBD2. CDR1 is KGHSH and CDR2 is LQKENI in the germline V gene. The CDR3 sequence is 14 residues long. The junction had 5 bases not matched to a gene; V was cut back by 3 bases and J by 8 bases.

This CDR3 is CASSLDRVPDTQYF. DNA of the CDR3: TGTGCCAGCAGCCTAGACAGGGTTCCAGATACGCAGTATTTT. V is TRBV7-3 and J is TRBJ2-3, with 7 bases identical to TRBD1. V was clipped by 5 bases and J by 4 bases; unmatched bases: 6. The V gene's germline CDR1 is SGHTA and CDR2 FQGTGA. The CDR3 runs 14 residues.

For this clone: The same CDR3 arises from other DNA sequences in this sample as well. V and J are TRBV7-2 and TRBJ2-1; 7 bases match TRBD2. Per germline, CDR1 SGHTA and CDR2 FQGNSA. CDR3 size: 16 residues. The V segment lost 1 base and the J segment 0 bases; nucleotides outside the gene matches: 3. The CDR3 nucleotides are TGTGCCAGCAGCTTAGAGGGAGGGAGCTCCTACAATGAGCAGTTCTTC. It encodes CASSLEGGSSYNEQFF.

This chain uses TRBV6-5 with TRBJ2-7; no definite D call. The CDR3 covers 13 residues. V was cut by 4 bases and J by 1 base, with 8 bases left in between. Looked up from germline, CDR1 is MNHEY and CDR2 is SVGAGI. DNA for the CDR3: TGTGCCAGCAGTTTCGACATTTCCTACGAGCAGTACTTC. It specifies CASSFDISYEQYF.

The chain joins TRBV5-1 to TRBJ1-6; 7 nucleotides align to TRBD1. CDR3 length equals 16 residues. CDR1 and CDR2 from the germline V gene are SGHRS and YFSETQ. Losses at the gene ends were 0 bases for V and 7 bases for J; bases not matched to a gene: 7. This CDR3 is CASSLAGHRGNSPLHF. CDR3 nucleotides: TGCGCCAGCAGCTTGGCCGGGCACAGGGGAAATTCACCCCTCCACTTT.

The V gene is TRBV7-9, the J gene TRBJ1-3; the D is unclear. This CDR3 spans 18 amino acids. V lost 3 bases and J lost 0, with 18 bases in between. Germline CDR1 and CDR2: SEHNR and FQNEAQ (reference sequence). The DNA for the CDR3 is TGTGCCAGCAGCTTGGTCCCGACCCGGCGTGACTCTGGAAACACCATATATTTT. Translating gives CASSLVPTRRDSGNTIYF.

This chain joins TRBV18 and TRBJ2-1, with TRBD1 matching over 10 bases. Trimming removed 4 bases from V and 5 bases from J; junction bases left unmatched: 2. Germline-derived CDR1 and CDR2 are KGHSH and LQKENI. This CDR3 is 14 amino acids long. In DNA, the CDR3 is TGTGCCAGCTCACGGGACAGGGGAGACAATGAGCAGTTCTTC. This encodes CASSRDRGDNEQFF.

This clone was observed once. The DNA for the CDR3 is TGTGCCACCCAGAATGGGGTTGAGACCCAGTACTTC. Protein: CATQNGVETQYF. This chain connects TRBV10-3 to TRBJ2-5; the D is unclear. The germline V gene encodes CDR1 ENHRY and CDR2 SYGVKD. V lost 10 bases and J lost 5, with 14 bases in between. The CDR3 has 12 amino acids.

The V call is TRBV30, the J call TRBJ1-1; TRBD1 agrees at 7 bases. The ends lost 5 bases at V and 4 bases at J; junction bases unmatched: 4. The CDR3 spans 12 residues. Germline CDR1 GTSNPN, CDR2 SVGIG (reference sequence). In DNA form, the CDR3 reads TGTGCCTGGGACAGGGATCGCACTGAAGCTTTCTTT. This translates into CAWDRDRTEAFF. The whole variable domain, remainder taken from reference TRBV30 and TRBJ1-1, is SQTIHQWPATLVQPVGSPLSLECTVEGTSNPNLYWYRQAAGRGLQLLFYSVGIGQISSEVPQNLSASRPQDRQFILSSKKLLLSDSGFYLCAWDRDRTEAFFGQGTRLTVV.

This clone was detected a few times. The genes are TRBV18 and TRBJ2-2; D is uncertain. The CDR3 contains 15 residues. The V end was cut by 6 bases, the J end by 7 bases, with 18 bases between. The germline V gene encodes CDR1 KGHSH and CDR2 LQKENI. The CDR3 region is CASSLRVSAGGELFF. CDR3 coding DNA: TGTGCCAGCTCCCTAAGAGTTAGTGCCGGCGGGGAGCTGTTTTTT.

V and J are TRBV2 and TRBJ2-1; 9 bases are a match to TRBD1. The CDR3 consists of 13 residues. Germline V CDR1 and CDR2: SNHLY, FYNNEI. The ends lost 6 bases at V and 8 bases at J; junction bases unmatched: 5. The CDR3 spells CASRRTGVDEQFF. CDR3 coding DNA: TGTGCCAGCAGGAGGACAGGGGTAGATGAGCAGTTCTTC.

The rearrangement joins TRBV6-5 to TRBJ2-2; D may be TRBD2 (5 bases). V was cut by 2 bases and J by 5 bases, with 12 bases left in between. From germline, CDR1 is MNHEY and CDR2 SVGAGI. This CDR3 is 15 amino acids long. CDR3 residues: CASSYEGRGTGELFF. The DNA of the CDR3 is TGTGCCAGCAGTTACGAAGGGCGAGGGACCGGGGAGCTGTTTTTT.

CDR3 amino acids: CASSSWTGSYEQYF. In DNA form, the CDR3 reads TGTGCCAGCTCATCTTGGACAGGGTCCTACGAGCAGTACTTC. The chain uses TRBV18 and TRBJ2-7; 8 bases agree with TRBD1. Unmatched junction bases numbered 4, after V lost 5 bases and J lost 1 base. Germline V gives CDR1 KGHSH, CDR2 LQKENI. The CDR3 is made up of 14 amino acids.

The rearrangement links TRBV14 to TRBJ2-1; TRBD2 aligns across 11 bases. Per the germline V gene, CDR1 is SGHDN and CDR2 is FVKESK. The trim removed 0 bases at V and 7 bases at J, leaving 11 bases unmatched. CDR3 length equals 18 residues. Here the CDR3 DNA reads TGTGCCAGCAGCCAAGAGACCTTACTAGCGGGAGTTAGGAATGAGCAGTTCTTC. Translating it yields CASSQETLLAGVRNEQFF.

The chain has TRBV11-2 and TRBJ2-7, with TRBD1 matching over 8 bases. The V gene's germline CDR1 is SGHAT and CDR2 FQNNGV. The J segment lost 2 bases and the V segment lost 7 bases, leaving 13 bases of the junction unmatched. There are 16 residues in the CDR3. The CDR3 reads CASTIQRARGPYEQYF. The CDR3 DNA is TGTGCCAGCACCATCCAGCGGGCCAGGGGGCCCTACGAGCAGTACTTC.

This clone has more than one count but fewer than ten. The rearrangement joins TRBV18 to TRBJ1-4, with TRBD1 as a possible D gene (5 bases). V was clipped by 2 bases and J by 8 bases, with 12 bases between them. Looked up from germline, CDR1 is KGHSH and CDR2 is LQKENI. The CDR3 spans 14 residues. CDR3: CASSPGAAGEKLFF. DNA for the CDR3: TGTGCCAGCTCACCAGGGGCAGCGGGCGAAAAACTGTTTTTT.

Of note for this clone: The identical CDR3 is also encoded by other nucleotide sequences in the sample. J is TRBJ1-1 and V is TRBV9; TRBD1 might be the D (5 bases). This CDR3 contains 13 residues. The V gene's germline CDR1 is SGDLS and CDR2 YYNGEE. Trimming removed 4 bases from V and 1 base from J, with 8 bases in between. The CDR3 nucleotides read TGTGCCAGCAGCCTTACAGGGAACACTGAAGCTTTCTTT. Its protein is CASSLTGNTEAFF.

This chain joins TRBV28 and TRBJ1-2; the D gene is possibly TRBD1 (5 bases). Germline assignment: CDR1 MDHEN and CDR2 SYDVKM. This CDR3 contains 15 residues. The germline V and J ends were trimmed by 5 bases and 4 bases, with 17 bases remaining between them. CDR3 amino acids: CASSLSRDGRYGYTF. The CDR3 region has the DNA TGTGCCAGCAGTCTGAGCCGGGACGGCCGCTATGGCTACACCTTC.

The sample holds one count of this clone. A read error may produce the germline difference seen at one junction end. V is TRBV5-1 and J is TRBJ2-7; 7 bases fit TRBD1. The V gene's germline CDR1 is SGHRS and CDR2 YFSETQ. The CDR3 spans 15 residues. CDR3 coding DNA: TGCGCCAGCAGCTTGGACGGACAGGAAATTGCCGAGCAGTGCTTC. Protein sequence: CASSLDGQEIAEQCF.

V usage is TRBV29-1 and J usage is TRBJ1-1; 12 bases are a match to TRBD1. Germline loops: CDR1 SQVTM, CDR2 ANQGSEA. The CDR3 contains 15 residues. Trimming at V came to 4 bases and at J to 5 bases, leaving 8 bases not matched to a gene. The CDR3 nucleotides read TGCAGCGTTGGGAGGGGACAGGGGGCCAGTACTGAAGCTTTCTTT. Its protein product is CSVGRGQGASTEAFF.

V and J are TRBV30 and TRBJ1-4; 9 positions agree with TRBD1. Germline lookup yields CDR1 GTSNPN and CDR2 SVGIG (reference sequence). CDR3 size: 14 residues. Trimming at V came to 4 bases and at J to 5 bases, leaving 5 bases not matched to a gene. CDR3 in DNA: TGTGCCTGGACCCGAGACAGGGGGAATGAAAAACTGTTTTTT. It specifies CAWTRDRGNEKLFF. The full variable domain, rest sourced from reference TRBV30 and TRBJ1-4, is SQTIHQWPATLVQPVGSPLSLECTVEGTSNPNLYWYRQAAGRGLQLLFYSVGIGQISSEVPQNLSASRPQDRQFILSSKKLLLSDSGFYLCAWTRDRGNEKLFFGSGTQLSVL.